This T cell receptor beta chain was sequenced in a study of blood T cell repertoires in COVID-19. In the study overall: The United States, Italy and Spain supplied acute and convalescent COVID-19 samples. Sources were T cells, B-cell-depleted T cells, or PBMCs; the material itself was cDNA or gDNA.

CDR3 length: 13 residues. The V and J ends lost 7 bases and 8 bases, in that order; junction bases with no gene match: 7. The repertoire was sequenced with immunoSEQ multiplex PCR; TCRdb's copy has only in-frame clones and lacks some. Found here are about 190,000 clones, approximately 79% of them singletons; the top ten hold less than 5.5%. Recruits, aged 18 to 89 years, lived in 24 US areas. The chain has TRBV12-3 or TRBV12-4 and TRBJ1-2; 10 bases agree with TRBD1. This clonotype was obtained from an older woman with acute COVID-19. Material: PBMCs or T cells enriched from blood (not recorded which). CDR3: CASTGQGVRGYTF. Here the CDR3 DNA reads TGTGCCAGCACTGGACAGGGGGTTCGGGGCTACACCTTC.